A selection of T cell receptor beta chains follows, all from one sample in a study of OX40 agonist ivuxolimab in advanced cancers. Assay used: immunoSEQ multiplex PCR; TCRdb lists only in-frame clones, some missing. The sample consists of 100,000 to 150,000 clones, 85% to 95% of them appearing once. The sequencing here drew on CD4+ or CD8+ T cells sorted from blood, taken in a trial of the OX40 agonist ivuxolimab. The receptors were sampled from an adult with an advanced solid tumor such as melanoma, head and neck, liver or kidney cancer. Both conserved end residues are part of each CDR3. A D gene is named only where the DNA matches it firmly. The size of a clone is reported for some rows only, either as once, few or many, or as a class for expanded clones.

v_call	j_call	clone_size	d_call	cdr3_nt	cdr3_aa
TRBV27	TRBJ2-7	-	TRBD2	TGTGCCAGCACCTCCAATGGACTAGTCCGCGAGCAGTACTTC	CASTSNGLVREQYF
TRBV5-4	TRBJ2-4	once	-	TGTGCCAGCAGCTTGACAGGCGAGAACATTCAGTACTTC	CASSLTGENIQYF
TRBV5-1	TRBJ2-7	-	-	TGCGCCAGCACCCAGGGGGGGAGCTCCTACGAGCAGTACTTC	CASTQGGSSYEQYF
TRBV6-5	TRBJ2-2	-	TRBD1	TGTGCCAGCAGTTCCCCGGTGCGACAGGGGCCCGGGGAGCTGTTTTTT	CASSSPVRQGPGELFF
TRBV5-1	TRBJ1-5	-	TRBD1	TGCGCCAGCTCGACAGGGTTAGGGCAGCCCCAGCATTTT	CASSTGLGQPQHF
TRBV7-2	TRBJ1-5	-	-	TGTGCCAGCAGCTTAGGCGGTCTACAGCGGCCCCAGCATTTT	CASSLGGLQRPQHF
TRBV13	TRBJ2-7	-	-	TGTGCCAGCAGCTTAGATGGGGGTCTTCGGGACGAGCAGTACTTC	CASSLDGGLRDEQYF
TRBV6-1	TRBJ1-4	-	TRBD1	TGTGCCAGCAGTGGACAGGGAGATGAAAAACTGTTTTTT	CASSGQGDEKLFF
TRBV27	TRBJ2-7	-	-	TGTGCCAGCAGTCCAAGTGGAGGGGGGGACTACGAGCAGTACTTC	CASSPSGGGDYEQYF
TRBV5-6	TRBJ2-7	-	-	TGTGCCAGCAGCTCCCCGGGGCCCTACGAGCAGTACTTC	CASSSPGPYEQYF
TRBV28	TRBJ1-4	-	-	TGTGCCAGCAGTTTAGAAGCCCGGGGTAATGAAAAACTGTTTTTT	CASSLEARGNEKLFF
TRBV18	TRBJ2-5	-	-	TGTGCCAGCTCACCTGACACCAAGTACCAAGAGACCCAGTACTTC	CASSPDTKYQETQYF
TRBV2	TRBJ1-4	-	-	TGTGCCAGCCGTTTGCGGGGGGCGGATGAAAAACTGTTTTTT	CASRLRGADEKLFF
TRBV6-1	TRBJ1-1	once	-	TGTGCCAGCAGTGTCAGGGACACTGAAGCTTTCTTT	CASSVRDTEAFF
TRBV7-8	TRBJ2-5	-	-	TGTGCCAGCCGGAAGAGGGTGGGGGAGACCCAGTACTTC	CASRKRVGETQYF
TRBV13	TRBJ2-1	-	TRBD2	TGTGCCAGCAGCTTAGGCCGGGGGACTAGCGGGACATCCTTCTCCTACAATGAGCAGTTCTTC	CASSLGRGTSGTSFSYNEQFF
TRBV7-9	TRBJ2-1	-	TRBD1	TGTGCCAGCAGCTCCCGGGACAGGGGGAATGAGCAGTTCTTC	CASSSRDRGNEQFF
TRBV29-1	TRBJ1-1	-	-	TGCAGCGCCCGGACAAACATGAACACTGAAGCTTTCTTT	CSARTNMNTEAFF
TRBV9	TRBJ2-1	-	TRBD2	TGTGCCAGCAGCCCGAGTGTGGGACTAGGCTCCTACAATGAGCAGTTCTTC	CASSPSVGLGSYNEQFF
TRBV7-6	TRBJ2-7	-	TRBD2	TGTGCCAGCAGCCCCGAGACTAGCGGATCTTACGAGCAGTACTTC	CASSPETSGSYEQYF
TRBV28	TRBJ1-1	few	TRBD1	TGTGCCAGCAGTTTTAATTCTGCAGGGGGCAACACTGAAGCTTTCTTT	CASSFNSAGGNTEAFF
TRBV6-1	TRBJ2-3	-	-	TGTGCCAGCAGTGAAGTTTTAGTGAGCACAGATACGCAGTATTTT	CASSEVLVSTDTQYF
TRBV11-3	TRBJ1-2	-	-	TGTGCCAGCAGCTTAGGGCAGGGATGGGATGGCTACACCTTC	CASSLGQGWDGYTF
TRBV7-2	TRBJ2-2	once	-	TGTGCCAGCAGCTCTTACACCGGGGAGCTGTTTTTT	CASSSYTGELFF
TRBV6-5	TRBJ1-4	once	TRBD1	TGTGCCAGCAGTTACATCGGGACAGGGGGCCGCGAAAAACTGTTTTTT	CASSYIGTGGREKLFF
TRBV6-5	TRBJ1-5	-	-	TGTGCCAGCAGTTTAGACCGAAATAGCAATCAGCCCCAGCATTTT	CASSLDRNSNQPQHF
TRBV29-1	TRBJ2-5	once	TRBD1	TGCAGCGCCTCCGGACAGGCAACCCAAGAGACCCAGTACTTC	CSASGQATQETQYF
TRBV29-1	TRBJ2-7	-	TRBD2	TGCAGCGGCGCGGTGGGGGGGGAGCAGTACTTC	CSGAVGGEQYF
TRBV6-6	TRBJ1-2	-	-	TGTGCCAGCAGGCCCAGGGTCGGTGATGCTGGCTACACCTTC	CASRPRVGDAGYTF
TRBV7-2	TRBJ2-1	once	TRBD2	TGTGCCAGCAGCCTAAATGGCGGGAGCTACAATGAGCAGTTCTTC	CASSLNGGSYNEQFF
TRBV28	TRBJ1-2	-	-	TGTGCCAGCTGGTCCTATGGCTACACCTTC	CASWSYGYTF
TRBV18	TRBJ1-5	-	-	TGTGCCAGCCACGACGGCAAAGCTGGAAACAATCAGCCCCAGCATTTT	CASHDGKAGNNQPQHF
TRBV5-5	TRBJ2-7	-	-	TGTGCCAGCAGCCCCGCCGGTTGGGGCTCCTACGAGCAGTACTTC	CASSPAGWGSYEQYF
TRBV4-2	TRBJ1-1	once	-	TGTGCCAGCAGTTCCATGAACACTGAAGCTTTCTTT	CASSSMNTEAFF
TRBV28	TRBJ1-5	-	-	TGTGCCAGCAGTCTCCCGGGGAGGGTCAATCAGCCCCAGCATTTT	CASSLPGRVNQPQHF
TRBV9	TRBJ2-5	-	-	TGTGCCAGCAGCGTAGATTCCCAGGGGGGTCAAGAGACCCAGTACTTC	CASSVDSQGGQETQYF